The 14 T cell receptor beta chains below all came from one sample that was sequenced in a study of cytomegalovirus exposure and HLA in healthy donors. This PCR relied on a set of 60 Vbeta primers and 13 Jbeta primers. Libraries were prepared by immunoSEQ multiplex PCR; TCRdb keeps only in-frame clonotypes and omits some of them. This sample has more than 80,000 clones; 60% to 80% occur once, and the top ten carry roughly 2.5%. Sequenced input: PBMCs. Receptor source: a man between 35 and 55 years old in good health and CMV-seronegative.

This chain links TRBV2 with TRBJ1-2; D may be TRBD1 (6 bases). This CDR3 has 16 amino acids. V lost 3 bases and J lost 0, with 14 bases in between. Germline CDR1 and CDR2: SNHLY and FYNNEI. CDR3 residues: CASSDLRQDANYGYTF. DNA of the CDR3: TGTGCCAGCAGTGACCTGCGACAGGACGCTAACTATGGCTACACCTTC.

The chain employs TRBV5-1 and TRBJ2-7; D is unresolved. The germline V and J ends were trimmed by 1 base and 0 bases, with 14 bases remaining between them. Looked up from germline, CDR1 is SGHRS and CDR2 is YFSETQ. This CDR3 region has 16 residues. This chain's CDR3 is CASSLSPPESSYEQYF. The CDR3 DNA is TGCGCCAGCAGCTTGTCGCCGCCGGAGAGCTCCTACGAGCAGTACTTC.

The chain carries TRBV7-3 and TRBJ2-1; 10 bases line up with TRBD2. Trimming cost V 5 bases and J 2 bases; bases outside gene matches: 3. The CDR3 has 15 amino acids. Per germline, CDR1 SGHTA and CDR2 FQGTGA. The CDR3 spells CASSIAGGPYNEQFF. As DNA, the CDR3 is TGTGCCAGCAGCATAGCGGGGGGTCCCTACAATGAGCAGTTCTTC.

The chain is built from TRBV19 and TRBJ2-5, with 10 bases identical to TRBD2. This CDR3 comprises 15 residues. Germline V gene data show CDR1 as LNHDA and CDR2 as SQIVND (reference sequence). Trimming at V came to 6 bases and at J to 5 bases, leaving 9 bases not matched to a gene. The CDR3 nucleotides are TGTGCCAGTAGACGTCCCGGGACTAGCGCCGAGACCCAGTACTTC. Protein: CASRRPGTSAETQYF. The complete variable domain, with remaining parts taken from reference TRBV19 and TRBJ2-5, reads DGGITQSPKYLFRKEGQNVTLSCEQNLNHDAMYWYRQDPGQGLRLIYYSQIVNDFQKGDIAEGYSVSREKKESFPLTVTSAQKNPTAFYLCASRRPGTSAETQYFGPGTRLLVL.

This chain joins TRBV5-8 and TRBJ1-2; D is unresolved. V lost 4 bases to trimming and J lost 2 bases, with 9 bases between them. CDR3 length: 13 residues. CDR1 is SGHTS and CDR2 is YDEGEE in the germline V gene. CDR3 coding DNA: TGTGCCAGCAGCCGCACGGGAAACTATGGCTACACCTTC. Translating it yields CASSRTGNYGYTF. The full variable domain, in which reference TRBV5-8 and TRBJ1-2 provide the parts outside the CDR3, is EAGVTQSPTHLIKTRGQQATLRCSPISGHTSVYWYQQALGLGLQFLLWYDEGEERNRGNFPPRFSGRQFPNYSSELNVNALELEDSALYLCASSRTGNYGYTFGSGTRLTVV.

This clone was found a few times. The chain has TRBV10-3 and TRBJ2-2, with 7 bases identical to TRBD2. CDR1 and CDR2 (germline): ENHRY, SYGVKD. V gave up 4 bases and J gave up 4 bases; unmatched junction bases: 0. The CDR3 is made up of 13 amino acids. CDR3 nucleotide sequence: TGTGCCATCAGTGCGGGGGGCACCGGGGAGCTGTTTTTT. This translates into CAISAGGTGELFF.

CDR3: CASSIDPIWQSNQPQHF. For the CDR3, the DNA is TGTGCCAGTAGTATAGATCCCATTTGGCAGAGCAATCAGCCCCAGCATTTT. This chain joins TRBV19 and TRBJ1-5, with D uncertain. There are 17 residues in the CDR3. V lost 0 bases to trimming and J lost 1 base, with 13 bases between them. The germline V gene has CDR1 LNHDA and CDR2 SQIVND (reference sequence).

This clone was recorded a few times. The chain couples TRBV6-1 to TRBJ2-1; no clear D gene. The CDR3 loop spans 17 amino acids. V was cut by 4 bases and J by 1 base, with 17 bases left in between. Per the germline V gene, CDR1 is MNHNS and CDR2 is SASEGT. DNA of the CDR3: TGTGCCAGCAGTGCGAGACGTCAGACACGTTCCTACAATGAGCAGTTCTTC. As protein: CASSARRQTRSYNEQFF.

The rearrangement uses TRBV18 and TRBJ1-5, with D possibly matching TRBD1 (6 bases). The germline V and J ends were trimmed by 1 base and 0 bases, with 7 bases remaining between them. CDR1 and CDR2 (germline): KGHSH, LQKENI. This CDR3 is built from 15 residues. This CDR3 reads CASSPQTGSNQPQHF. In DNA form, the CDR3 reads TGTGCCAGCTCACCACAGACAGGTAGCAATCAGCCCCAGCATTTT.

This rearrangement joins TRBV7-2 to TRBJ1-4; 8 bases align to TRBD1. The CDR3 is 15 amino acids. From germline, CDR1 is SGHTA and CDR2 FQGNSA. Germline trimming cut 0 bases from V and 10 bases from J; bases unmatched to any gene: 7. The CDR3 nucleotides are TGTGCCAGCAGCTTAGCAGGGACAGGTGCTGGAAAACTGTTTTTT. This codes for CASSLAGTGAGKLFF.

The chain combines TRBV6-1 with TRBJ1-6, with 9 positions matching TRBD1. Germline V gene sequence: CDR1 MNHNS, CDR2 SASEGT. CDR3 size: 16 residues. After removal of 4 bases from V and 9 bases from J, the junction contained 10 bases not matched to a gene. The CDR3 loop reads CASSAGDREPGSPLHF. The CDR3 coding sequence is TGTGCCAGCAGTGCGGGGGACAGGGAGCCGGGTTCACCCCTCCACTTT.

The chain recombines TRBV5-5 with TRBJ2-1; a weak D match, TRBD1 (6 bases). The V end was cut by 4 bases, the J end by 7 bases, with 21 bases between. This CDR3 is 16 amino acids long. Germline V gives CDR1 SGHKS, CDR2 YYEKEE (reference sequence). CDR3 in DNA: TGTGCCAGCAGCAATCCGACAGGCCGAGTGGCGAATGAGCAGTTCTTC. Translated, it gives CASSNPTGRVANEQFF.

This clone has a single count. V usage is TRBV9 and J usage is TRBJ1-2; D perhaps matches TRBD1 (6 bases). V gave up 2 bases and J gave up 7 bases, with 18 bases separating them. This CDR3 region has 15 residues. Germline CDR1 SGDLS, CDR2 YYNGEE. Here the CDR3 reads CASSVSDRPAAGYTF. CDR3 sequence (DNA): TGTGCCAGCAGCGTCTCCGACAGGCCGGCGGCTGGCTACACCTTC.

The chain has TRBV6-1 and TRBJ2-5; 7 nucleotides line up with TRBD2. V lost 1 base and J lost 0; bases outside the gene matches: 5. The length of the CDR3 is 16 residues. In germline, CDR1 is MNHNS, CDR2 SASEGT. CDR3 loop: CASSEGLGGYQETQYF. The CDR3, as DNA: TGTGCCAGCAGTGAAGGTCTGGGGGGGTACCAAGAGACCCAGTACTTC.